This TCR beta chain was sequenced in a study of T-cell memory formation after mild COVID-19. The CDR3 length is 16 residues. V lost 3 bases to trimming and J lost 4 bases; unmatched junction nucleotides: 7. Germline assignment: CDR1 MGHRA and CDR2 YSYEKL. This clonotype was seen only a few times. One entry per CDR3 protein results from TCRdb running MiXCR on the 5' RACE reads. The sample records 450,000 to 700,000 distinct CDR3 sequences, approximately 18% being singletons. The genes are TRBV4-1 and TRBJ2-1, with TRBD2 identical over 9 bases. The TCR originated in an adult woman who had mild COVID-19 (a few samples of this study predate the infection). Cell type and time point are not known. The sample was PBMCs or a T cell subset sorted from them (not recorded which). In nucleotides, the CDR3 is TGCGCCAGCAGCCAGGGAGGGACTAGCAGATACAATGAGCAGTTCTTC. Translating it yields CASSQGGTSRYNEQFF.